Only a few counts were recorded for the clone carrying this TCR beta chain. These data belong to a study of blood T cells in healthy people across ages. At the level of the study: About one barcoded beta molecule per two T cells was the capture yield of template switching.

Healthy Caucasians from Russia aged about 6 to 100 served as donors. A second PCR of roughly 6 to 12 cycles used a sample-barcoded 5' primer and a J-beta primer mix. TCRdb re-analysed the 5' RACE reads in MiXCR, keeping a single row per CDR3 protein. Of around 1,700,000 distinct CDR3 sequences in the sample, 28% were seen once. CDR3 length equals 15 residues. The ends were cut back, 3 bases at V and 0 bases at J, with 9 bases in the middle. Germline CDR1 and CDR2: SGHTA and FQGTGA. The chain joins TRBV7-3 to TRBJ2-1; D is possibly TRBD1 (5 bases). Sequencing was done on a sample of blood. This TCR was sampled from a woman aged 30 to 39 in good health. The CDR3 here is CASSFGRASYNEQFF. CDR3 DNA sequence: TGTGCCAGCAGCTTTGGCAGGGCCTCCTACAATGAGCAGTTCTTC.